Listed below are T cell receptor beta chains from one sample, sequenced in a study of vaccination and CD4 T cells after COVID-19. Each CDR3 protein is one row after TCRdb ran MiXCR on the PCR reads. The sample yields some 21,000 distinct CDR3 sequences, around 45% seen once. Their recognized antigens are unknown. The sequenced sample was CD4+ T cells from blood, cultured in vitro, obtained before SARS-CoV-2 vaccination. These receptors came from a human donor who had recovered from COVID-19. Both conserved end residues are part of each CDR3. D genes are given only for firm matches. Only part of the rows carry a size: once, few, many, or a class if the clone is expanded.

len,v_gene,d_gene,abundance,j_gene,CDR3aa,CDR3nt
14,TRBV6-1,NA,NA,TRBJ1-2,CASRITGTNYGYTF,TGTGCCAGCAGAATAACCGGGACTAACTATGGCTACACCTTC
14,TRBV5-1,TRBD1,NA,TRBJ2-2,CASLQGQNTGELFF,TGCGCCAGCTTACAGGGGCAAAACACCGGGGAGCTGTTTTTT
13,TRBV28,TRBD1,NA,TRBJ1-2,CASSLGQTEIVTF,TGTGCCAGCAGTTTGGGACAGACTGAGATTGTCACCTTC
15,TRBV6-1,NA,NA,TRBJ2-3,CASRDLLGPTDTQYF,TGTGCCAGCAGGGATTTACTAGGGCCCACAGATACGCAGTATTTT
12,TRBV9,NA,NA,TRBJ2-3,CASSVDADTQYF,TGTGCCAGCAGCGTAGATGCTGATACGCAGTATTTT
15,TRBV7-2,NA,NA,TRBJ2-1,CASSWGTRAYNEQFF,TGTGCCAGCAGCTGGGGCACAAGGGCCTACAATGAGCAGTTCTTC
13,TRBV20-1,NA,few,TRBJ1-1,CSAWTQMNTEAFF,TGCAGTGCTTGGACTCAGATGAACACTGAAGCTTTCTTT
13,TRBV19,NA,NA,TRBJ1-2,CASTLNGGYGYTF,TGTGCCAGTACCCTCAACGGCGGCTATGGCTACACCTTC
13,TRBV19,NA,few,TRBJ1-1,CASTSGRNTEAFF,TGTGCCAGTACCTCAGGGAGGAACACTGAAGCTTTCTTT
13,TRBV19,NA,NA,TRBJ2-5,CASSRDFQETQYF,TGTGCCAGTAGTAGGGACTTTCAAGAGACCCAGTACTTC
16,TRBV7-2,TRBD2,NA,TRBJ2-3,CASSLEPGLAGDTQYF,TGTGCCAGCAGCTTAGAACCGGGACTAGCGGGAGATACGCAGTATTTT
16,TRBV7-2,NA,few,TRBJ1-6,CASSLSAQSGGSPLHF,TGTGCCAGCAGCTTATCCGCCCAGTCGGGGGGTTCACCCCTCCACTTT
16,TRBV20-1,TRBD1,NA,TRBJ1-2,CSALKENRGGDYGYTF,TGCAGTGCTCTAAAAGAGAACAGGGGTGGGGACTATGGCTACACCTTC
14,TRBV28,NA,NA,TRBJ2-7,CASSRQGPPYEQYF,TGTGCCAGCAGTCGACAAGGGCCGCCCTACGAGCAGTACTTC
13,TRBV28,NA,few,TRBJ1-2,CASSLLPRVGYTF,TGTGCCAGCAGTCTACTACCCCGGGTTGGCTACACCTTC
13,TRBV20-1,NA,few,TRBJ1-1,CRVPGTHNTEAFF,TGCAGGGTTCCCGGGACACACAACACTGAAGCTTTCTTT